A selection of T cell receptor beta chains follows, all from one sample in a study of T-cell reconstitution after alpha-beta-depleted transplantation in children. TCRdb called the PCR reads again in MiXCR, with one record for every CDR3 protein. The repertoire includes roughly 400,000 distinct CDR3 sequences, roughly 20% of them detected once, and 3.5% to 4% sits in the top ten. Specimen: PBMCs from the stem cell graft donor, collected from the stem cell graft. These receptor sequences come from a human donor who donated a stem cell graft to a child with acute myeloid leukemia. CDR3s include the opening cysteine and the closing phenylalanine or tryptophan. A D gene is named only where the DNA matches it firmly. Clone size is stated in some rows and not others, as once, few, many or a class when expanded.

>TRBV20-1|-|few|TRBJ1-1|14
TGCAGTGCTCACCCCCGGGGCAAGGGCACTGAAGCTTTCTTT
CSAHPRGKGTEAFF
>TRBV25-1|-|-|TRBJ2-1|14
TGTGCCAGCAGTGACCCCCCCTCCTACAATGAGCAGTTCTTC
CASSDPPSYNEQFF
>TRBV28|-|few|TRBJ2-3|15
TGTGCCAGCAGTTGGATCAATTTCGGGACAGATACGCAGTATTTT
CASSWINFGTDTQYF
>TRBV6-1|TRBD2|-|TRBJ2-5|14
TGTGCCAGCGGGGCTAGCGGGAGCACTGAGACCCAGTACTTC
CASGASGSTETQYF
>TRBV20-1|-|-|TRBJ1-5|13
TGCAGTGGGAGTGGGGGGTTTGGGCAGCCCCAGCATTTT
CSGSGGFGQPQHF
>TRBV6-5|TRBD1|many|TRBJ2-3|13
TGTGCCAGCACCGGACAGGGTGGGGATACGCAGTATTTT
CASTGQGGDTQYF
>TRBV29-1|TRBD2|few|TRBJ2-4|15
TGCAGCGTGCAGGGAGGGTCCCTAGCCAAAAACATTCAGTACTTC
CSVQGGSLAKNIQYF
>TRBV7-9|-|few|TRBJ1-1|14
TGTGCCAGCAGCGCCGCCTCGATGAACACTGAAGCTTTCTTT
CASSAASMNTEAFF
>TRBV6-1|-|-|TRBJ2-5|13
TGTGCCAGCAGGGACACGGATAAAGAGACCCAGTACTTC
CASRDTDKETQYF
>TRBV20-1|TRBD2|many|TRBJ2-3|16
TGCAGTGCTCCCCGTCTAGCGGGAGGGTCCACAGATACGCAGTATTTT
CSAPRLAGGSTDTQYF
>TRBV20-1|-|few|TRBJ2-1|12
TGCAGTCCATACACCAGGTACAATGAGCAGTTCTTC
CSPYTRYNEQFF
>TRBV20-1|TRBD2|-|TRBJ2-5|13
TGCAGTGCTGGGGGGGGAATCCAAGAGACCCAGTACTTC
CSAGGGIQETQYF
>TRBV10-3|TRBD2|-|TRBJ2-1|13
TGTGCCGGTAGACTAGCGGGAGTAGGGGAGCAGTTCTTC
CAGRLAGVGEQFF
>TRBV7-2|TRBD2|-|TRBJ2-1|16
TGTGCCAGCAGCTTAGGGTGGCTAGCGGGAGCCAATGAGCAGTTCTTC
CASSLGWLAGANEQFF
>TRBV28|-|many|TRBJ2-3|15
TGTGCCAGCAGTTTATTAGGGGCTAGCACAGATACGCAGTATTTT
CASSLLGASTDTQYF
>TRBV6-5|-|few|TRBJ2-7|15
TGTGCCAGCAGTTACTCTCGAGGACGGACCTACGAGCAGTACTTC
CASSYSRGRTYEQYF
>TRBV5-6|-|-|TRBJ2-2|17
TGTGCCAGCAGCGCCGGGGGTACCAGGACGAACACCGGGGAGCTGTTTTTT
CASSAGGTRTNTGELFF
>TRBV7-6|-|few|TRBJ2-1|18
TGTGCCAGCAGCTTAGCACCTGTGCGGACTAACTCCTACAATGAGCAGTTCTTC
CASSLAPVRTNSYNEQFF
>TRBV25-1|-|-|TRBJ2-7|15
TGTGCCAGCAGTGAAGGACAAGGGGTCCTCTACGAGCAGTACTTC
CASSEGQGVLYEQYF
>TRBV19|-|few|TRBJ2-4|12
TGTGCCAGTAGTATACGAGACAACATTCAGTACTTC
CASSIRDNIQYF
>TRBV2|-|few|TRBJ2-1|14
TGTGCCAGCAGTGAAATGTATCATTGGGGTGAGCAGTTCTTC
CASSEMYHWGEQFF
>TRBV28|-|few|TRBJ2-1|14
TGTGCCTCCTCTGGGGGGAGGCCCTACAATGAGCAGTTCTTC
CASSGGRPYNEQFF
>TRBV7-3|TRBD2|few|TRBJ2-2|17
TGTGCCAGCAGCTTAACCCGAACGGGAGGGCCCGCCGGGGAGCTGTTTTTT
CASSLTRTGGPAGELFF
>TRBV28|-|few|TRBJ2-7|18
TGTGCCAGCAGTCCCCCCCCTCGCCTGGACGTCAGCTCCTACGAGCAGTACTTC
CASSPPPRLDVSSYEQYF
>TRBV6-4|-|many|TRBJ2-3|13
TGTGCCAGCAGTGACTTACCCTCAGATACGCAGTATTTT
CASSDLPSDTQYF
>TRBV20-1|TRBD2|many|TRBJ2-1|14
TGCAGTGCTACAGGACTAGCGGGAGAACATGAGCAGTTCTTC
CSATGLAGEHEQFF
>TRBV20-1|TRBD1|-|TRBJ2-1|13
TGCAGTAGGGGCAGGACAGGGTCGGATGAGCAGTTCTTC
CSRGRTGSDEQFF
>TRBV29-1|-|-|TRBJ1-5|12
TGCAGCGATGACAGAGAGTATCAGCCCCAGCATTTT
CSDDREYQPQHF
>TRBV28|TRBD2|few|TRBJ2-5|14
TGTGCCAGCAGTCCTAGCGGGAGAAGAGAGACCCAGTACTTC
CASSPSGRRETQYF
>TRBV12-3/TRBV12-4|TRBD1|-|TRBJ1-2|15
TGTGCCAGCAGCTCAGGGGGCGTAACTCGTTATGGCTACACCTTC
CASSSGGVTRYGYTF
>TRBV29-1|-|many|TRBJ2-3|15
TGCAGCGTACCCCGACAGTGGTCTAGCACAGATACGCAGTATTTT
CSVPRQWSSTDTQYF
>TRBV27|TRBD1|few|TRBJ1-5|15
TGTGCCAGCAGGAAGACAGGGGGCTTTAGTCAGCCCCAGCATTTT
CASRKTGGFSQPQHF
>TRBV14|TRBD2|-|TRBJ2-3|16
TGTGCCAGCAGCCAACGGACTAGCGGGAGTACAGATACGCAGTATTTT
CASSQRTSGSTDTQYF
>TRBV29-1|-|few|TRBJ1-2|14
TGCAGCGTTGAAGGGGGGGGGCTTAGCTATGGCTACACCTTC
CSVEGGGLSYGYTF
>TRBV18|TRBD1|few|TRBJ1-2|15
TGTGCCAGCTCATCCCAGAGACAGGGATACTATGGCTACACCTTC
CASSSQRQGYYGYTF
>TRBV5-5|-|once|TRBJ2-1|16
TGTGCCAGCAGCTTGTTAATAGCGGAGTCCTACAATGAGCAGTTCTTC
CASSLLIAESYNEQFF
>TRBV4-2|-|few|TRBJ1-5|15
TGTGCCAGCAGCCAAGATCGGGCATCTAATCAGCCCCAGCATTTT
CASSQDRASNQPQHF
>TRBV2|TRBD2|-|TRBJ2-1|15
TGTGCCAGCGCACTAGGCGGACTAGCGGGCAATGAGCAGTTCTTC
CASALGGLAGNEQFF
>TRBV5-1|TRBD1|-|TRBJ2-5|15
TGCGCCAGCAGCGCCCGGGACAGGGGGCGAGAGACCCAGTACTTC
CASSARDRGRETQYF
>TRBV7-8|TRBD1|few|TRBJ2-1|15
TGTGCCAGCAGCTCCCACAGGGGGCCCAGGAATGAGCAGTTCTTC
CASSSHRGPRNEQFF
>TRBV10-3|-|few|TRBJ2-2|13
TGTGCCATCGTACGAGCAAACACCGGGGAGCTGTTTTTT
CAIVRANTGELFF
>TRBV12-3/TRBV12-4|TRBD2|-|TRBJ2-1|17
TGTGCCAGCAGTCCCTGGTCGGGACTAGCGGGAGGGGATGAGCAGTTCTTC
CASSPWSGLAGGDEQFF
>TRBV12-3/TRBV12-4|TRBD2|-|TRBJ2-7|13
TGTGCCAGCAGCGGAGGACTAGGATTCGAGCAGTACTTC
CASSGGLGFEQYF
>TRBV4-2|-|many|TRBJ2-1|13
TGTGCCAGCAGCCAAGATCGTCGAATTGAGCAGTTCTTC
CASSQDRRIEQFF